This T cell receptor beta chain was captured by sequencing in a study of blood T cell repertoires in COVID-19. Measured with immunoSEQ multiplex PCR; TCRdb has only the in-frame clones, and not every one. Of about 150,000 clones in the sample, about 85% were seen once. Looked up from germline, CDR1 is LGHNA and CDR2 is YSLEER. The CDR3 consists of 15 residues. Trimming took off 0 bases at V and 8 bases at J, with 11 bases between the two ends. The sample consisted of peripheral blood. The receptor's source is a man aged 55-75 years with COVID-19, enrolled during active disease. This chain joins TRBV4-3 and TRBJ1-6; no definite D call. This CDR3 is CASSQERTVYSPLHF. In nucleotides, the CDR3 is TGCGCCAGCAGCCAAGAAAGAACAGTATATTCACCCCTCCACTTT.